This record looks at one T cell receptor beta chain sequence and its context. Its target is not known. Unique molecular identifiers featured in how the TCRbeta library was prepared. Each CDR3 protein gets one entry after TCRdb re-called the PCR reads with MiXCR. In the table there are hundreds of thousands of distinct CDR3 sequences, around 13% of which are singletons. These data are taken from a study of T-cell reconstitution after alpha-beta-depleted transplantation in children. Findings and caveats of the study: Reportedly, alpha-beta T cells present about two months post-transplant originated from several hundred expanded clones of graft origin. The main origin of T-cell counts and diversity one year after transplant was newly produced T cells.

The ends lost 1 base at V and 6 bases at J; junction bases unmatched: 12. The germline gives CDR1 LNHNV, CDR2 YYDKDF (reference sequence). CDR3 size: 17 residues. The source material was PBMCs, mostly from graft donor cells, sampled 360 days after TCRalphabeta/CD19-depleted stem cell transplant. This receptor was identified in a male patient between 10 and 17 years old who had a stem cell transplant for acute myeloid leukemia, so the T cells may come from the graft donor. The rearrangement joins TRBV15 to TRBJ2-5, with 9 bases matching TRBD2. The DNA for the CDR3 is TGTGCCACCAGCAGAGTCGCGGCTAGCGGGACTGGAAAGACCCAGTACTTC. This translates into CATSRVAASGTGKTQYF.